The 25 T cell receptor beta chains presented below share a single source sample, sequenced in a study of blood T cell repertoires in COVID-19. Only in-frame clones appear in the TCRdb table, and some are missing; sequencing was by immunoSEQ multiplex PCR. The sample has 45,000 to 65,000 clones, 91% seen once. Sample: peripheral blood. The receptors shown here come from a human donor in a cohort sampled during active COVID-19.

The chain combines TRBV11-2 with TRBJ2-1; 8 bases agree with TRBD1. Germline V gene lookup returns CDR1 SGHAT and CDR2 FQNNGV. This CDR3 contains 13 residues. After removal of 2 bases from V and 7 bases from J, the junction contained 1 base not matched to a gene. CDR3 sequence: CASSLRQGNEQFF. CDR3 nucleotide sequence: TGTGCCAGCAGCTTAAGACAGGGGAATGAGCAGTTCTTC.

CDR3 loop: CASSLRDRVVSLHF. CDR3 nucleotides: TGTGCCAGCAGCCTCCGGGACAGGGTGGTTTCCCTCCACTTT. V is TRBV5-8 and J is TRBJ1-6; 9 bases align to TRBD1. Trimming removed 4 bases from V and 14 bases from J; junction bases left unmatched: 10. The germline gives CDR1 SGHTS, CDR2 YDEGEE. The CDR3 extends over 14 amino acids. Using reference TRBV5-8 and TRBJ1-6 for the parts outside the CDR3, the full variable domain is EAGVTQSPTHLIKTRGQQATLRCSPISGHTSVYWYQQALGLGLQFLLWYDEGEERNRGNFPPRFSGRQFPNYSSELNVNALELEDSALYLCASSLRDRVVSLHFGNGTRLTVT.

This chain connects TRBV18 to TRBJ2-1, with 9 positions matching TRBD2. CDR1 and CDR2 from the germline V gene are KGHSH and LQKENI. The CDR3 is 15 amino acids. V shed 6 bases and J 2 bases; nucleotides not matched to a gene: 5. The CDR3 reads CASSEAGGAYNEQFF. CDR3 DNA: TGTGCCAGCTCGGAAGCGGGAGGCGCCTACAATGAGCAGTTCTTC. The full variable domain, with the rest looked up from reference TRBV18 and TRBJ2-1, is NAGVMQNPRHLVRRRGQEARLRCSPMKGHSHVYWYRQLPEEGLKFMVYLQKENIIDESGMPKERFSAEFPKEGPSILRIQQVVRGDSAAYFCASSEAGGAYNEQFFGPGTRLTVL.

This chain links TRBV19 with TRBJ2-2; TRBD1 matches at 8 bases. Germline V gives CDR1 LNHDA, CDR2 SQIVND (reference sequence). Losses at the gene ends were 5 bases for V and 5 bases for J; bases not matched to a gene: 4. This CDR3 has 14 amino acids. Here the CDR3 reads CASSGQGHTGELFF. Here the CDR3 DNA reads TGTGCCAGTAGTGGACAGGGACATACCGGGGAGCTGTTTTTT.

The chain links TRBV29-1 to TRBJ2-5; 8 nucleotides agree with TRBD1. With 7 bases clipped from V and 5 bases from J, the junction kept 9 bases outside the gene matches. The CDR3 sequence is 13 residues long. CDR1 SQVTM and CDR2 ANQGSEA come from the germline V gene. The CDR3 here is CSGRDRNYETQYF. In DNA, the CDR3 is TGCAGCGGACGGGACAGGAATTACGAGACCCAGTACTTC.

The chain couples TRBV27 to TRBJ2-1, with a weak D call TRBD2 (6 bases). V gave up 6 bases and J gave up 12 bases, with 21 bases separating them. CDR3 length: 14 amino acids. CDR1 is MNHEY, CDR2 SMNVEV, per germline (reference sequence). The CDR3 loop reads CASRKQGTGGGQFF. The CDR3 region has the DNA TGTGCCAGCAGAAAACAAGGGACCGGGGGTGGGCAGTTCTTC.

This sequence joins TRBV4-3 and TRBJ1-2; D may be TRBD1 (5 bases). Trimming removed 3 bases at V and 8 bases at J, with 13 bases between. The CDR3 consists of 13 residues. CDR1 LGHNA and CDR2 YSLEER come from the germline V gene. CDR3 in DNA: TGCGCCAGCAGCCATCCCCGGGGGTGGGGCTACACCTTC. Translated: CASSHPRGWGYTF.

As DNA, the CDR3 is TGCGCCAGCAAAAGGGCTAGCGGCGCCTACGAGCAGTACTTC. It codes for CASKRASGAYEQYF. This chain uses TRBV10-2 with TRBJ2-7; the match to TRBD2 covers 7 bases. V was pared by 7 bases and J by 2 bases, with 8 bases of the junction left unmatched. The CDR3 length is 14 residues. Germline loops: CDR1 WSHSY, CDR2 SAAADI.

V and J are TRBV28 and TRBJ1-4; weak D call: TRBD1 (6 bases). The CDR3 runs 15 residues. The ends were cut back, 7 bases at V and 0 bases at J, with 12 bases in the middle. The germline CDR1 and CDR2 sequences are MDHEN and SYDVKM. CDR3 sequence reads: CASTTRGSTNEKLFF. DNA of the CDR3: TGTGCCAGCACCACAAGGGGGTCAACTAATGAAAAACTGTTTTTT. Full variable domain (rest looked up from reference TRBV28 and TRBJ1-4): DVKVTQSSRYLVKRTGEKVFLECVQDMDHENMFWYRQDPGLGLRLIYFSYDVKMKEKGDIPEGYSVSREKKERFSLILESASTNQTSMYLCASTTRGSTNEKLFFGSGTQLSVL.

This clone was detected only once. This sequence joins TRBV6-2 or TRBV6-3 and TRBJ2-3; 8 nucleotides line up with TRBD2. Per the germline V gene, CDR1 is MNHEY and CDR2 is SVGEGT. V shed 6 bases, J shed 3 bases, and the junction held 5 bases outside the gene matches. The CDR3 has 14 amino acids. As DNA, the CDR3 is TGTGCCAGCAGCCCGGGGGGGCCGACAGATACGCAGTATTTT. It specifies CASSPGGPTDTQYF.

The V gene is TRBV7-2, the J gene TRBJ2-3; 11 bases match TRBD2. Germline V gene data show CDR1 as SGHTA and CDR2 as FQGNSA. This CDR3 contains 16 residues. J was trimmed by 1 base and V by 5 bases; bases with no gene match: 5. The DNA of the CDR3 is TGTGCCAGCAGCACGGGACTAGCGGAGGGCACAGATACGCAGTATTTT. This encodes CASSTGLAEGTDTQYF. Combining the CDR3 with reference TRBV7-2 and TRBJ2-3 gives the whole variable domain GAGVSQSPSNKVTEKGKDVELRCDPISGHTALYWYRQSLGQGLEFLIYFQGNSAPDKSGLPSDRFSAERTGGSVSTLTIQRTQQEDSAVYLCASSTGLAEGTDTQYFGPGTRLTVL.

This rearrangement joins TRBV30 to TRBJ1-1; D may be TRBD1 (6 bases). The CDR3 totals 15 residues. V lost 0 bases and J lost 1, with 12 bases in between. Germline V gene sequence: CDR1 GTSNPN, CDR2 SVGIG (reference sequence). The CDR3: CAWSVLGGANTEAFF. The CDR3 coding sequence is TGTGCCTGGAGTGTACTAGGGGGAGCGAACACTGAAGCTTTCTTT. Full variable domain (rest looked up from reference TRBV30 and TRBJ1-1): SQTIHQWPATLVQPVGSPLSLECTVEGTSNPNLYWYRQAAGRGLQLLFYSVGIGQISSEVPQNLSASRPQDRQFILSSKKLLLSDSGFYLCAWSVLGGANTEAFFGQGTRLTVV.

The V and J genes are TRBV19 and TRBJ2-2; weak D call: TRBD1 (5 bases). The CDR3 sequence is 14 residues long. The germline V gene has CDR1 LNHDA and CDR2 SQIVND (reference sequence). Trimming took 3 bases from V and 1 from J, leaving 6 bases between them. CDR3 amino acids: CASSIQGNTGELFF. The CDR3 region has the DNA TGTGCCAGTAGTATTCAGGGGAACACCGGGGAGCTGTTTTTT. The entire variable domain, with the rest obtained from reference TRBV19 and TRBJ2-2, is as follows: DGGITQSPKYLFRKEGQNVTLSCEQNLNHDAMYWYRQDPGQGLRLIYYSQIVNDFQKGDIAEGYSVSREKKESFPLTVTSAQKNPTAFYLCASSIQGNTGELFFGEGSRLTVL.

The chain carries TRBV24-1 and TRBJ1-5, with 7 bases that match TRBD1. J gave up 7 bases and V 4 bases, and 9 bases lay outside the gene matches. In germline, CDR1 is KGHDR, CDR2 SFDVKD. The CDR3 extends over 15 amino acids. Written as DNA, the CDR3 is TGTGCCACCAGTGACCCGCAAGGGGGCGACCAGCCCCAGCATTTT. This codes for CATSDPQGGDQPQHF.

In nucleotides, the CDR3 is TGTGCCAGCAGCCGACAGGGGGTGGATGAAAAACTGTTTTTT. This encodes CASSRQGVDEKLFF. The chain has TRBV5-8 and TRBJ1-4; 9 bases align to TRBD1. The CDR3 sequence is 14 residues long. Germline V gene sequence: CDR1 SGHTS, CDR2 YDEGEE. The V segment lost 4 bases and the J segment 6 bases; nucleotides outside the gene matches: 4.

V gene TRBV19 combines with J gene TRBJ1-5; possibly TRBD1 for D (6 bases). Per the germline V gene, CDR1 is LNHDA and CDR2 is SQIVND (reference sequence). CDR3 size: 16 residues. V was pared by 2 bases and J by 8 bases, with 19 bases between. CDR3 loop: CASSIRWAGVVKPQHF. In DNA form, the CDR3 reads TGTGCCAGTAGTATAAGGTGGGCAGGGGTTGTTAAGCCCCAGCATTTT.

The chain recombines TRBV2 with TRBJ2-7; D is unclear. Trimming cost V 3 bases and J 6 bases, with 6 bases left between them. Germline-derived CDR1 and CDR2 are SNHLY and FYNNEI. The CDR3 consists of 11 residues. CDR3: CASSDYSEQYF. As DNA, the CDR3 is TGTGCCAGCAGTGATTACAGCGAGCAGTACTTC.

The gene calls are TRBV7-2 and TRBJ1-5; D may be TRBD1 (6 bases). Germline-derived CDR1 and CDR2 are SGHTA and FQGNSA. Trimming removed 3 bases from V and 2 bases from J, with 17 bases in between. The CDR3 extends over 17 amino acids. For the CDR3, the DNA is TGTGCCAGCAGCTTTCAATTTGGGGGGGCGGGCAATCAGCCCCAGCATTTT. As protein: CASSFQFGGAGNQPQHF.

The chain combines TRBV3-1 (or the pseudogene TRBV3-2) with TRBJ2-1; 9 positions match TRBD2. Losses at the gene ends were 4 bases for V and 12 bases for J; bases not matched to a gene: 7. The V gene's germline CDR1 is LGHDT and CDR2 YNNKEL (reference sequence). The CDR3 spans 13 residues. The DNA for the CDR3 is TGTGCCAGCAGCCTCAACCCGGGACTAGCGCAGTTCTTC. Amino acid sequence: CASSLNPGLAQFF.

The chain carries TRBV7-6 and TRBJ2-7, with 7 bases identical to TRBD2. Germline loops: CDR1 SGHVS, CDR2 FNYEAQ. CDR3 length: 15 amino acids. V shed 4 bases, J shed 2 bases, and the junction held 8 bases outside the gene matches. CDR3 region: CASSSRDYLPYEQYF. The CDR3 DNA is TGTGCCAGCAGCTCCCGGGACTACCTCCCCTACGAGCAGTACTTC.

The chain combines TRBV27 with TRBJ2-5; D possibly corresponds to TRBD1 (5 bases). Germline CDR1 is MNHEY and CDR2 is SMNVEV (reference sequence). V was cut by 6 bases and J by 5 bases, with 13 bases left in between. This CDR3 region has 13 residues. CDR3 loop: CASRPGNGETQYF. The CDR3 DNA follows: TGTGCCAGCAGACCAGGGAACGGGGAGACCCAGTACTTC.

CDR3 nucleotide sequence: TGTGCCACCAGCGCCCCCGTACTAGCGGGAGGGGGGGATACGCAGTATTTT. Its protein product is CATSAPVLAGGGDTQYF. This chain uses TRBV15 with TRBJ2-3; 13 bases are shared with TRBD2. The CDR3 length is 17 residues. The germline V gene has CDR1 LNHNV and CDR2 YYDKDF (reference sequence). Losses at the gene ends were 5 bases for V and 6 bases for J; bases not matched to a gene: 11.

In the case of this clone: At one of its ends the junction is not consistent with the germline gene, which may arise from a read error. The gene calls are TRBV7-7 and TRBJ2-5; possible D gene TRBD2, 5 bases. The CDR3 covers 14 residues. Germline V gives CDR1 SSHAT, CDR2 FNYEAQ (reference sequence). DNA of the CDR3: TGTGCTAGCAGCCCCCATTTCGTAGCGGAGACCCAGTACTTC. Translation gives CASSPHFVAETQYF.

The V and J genes are TRBV14 and TRBJ2-7, with 9 bases lining up with TRBD2. Germline loops: CDR1 SGHDN, CDR2 FVKESK. The CDR3 totals 16 residues. Trimming cost V 1 base and J 0 bases; bases outside gene matches: 4. The CDR3 DNA reads TGTGCCAGCAGCCAAGGACTAGCGGCGAGCTCCTACGAGCAGTACTTC. As protein: CASSQGLAASSYEQYF. Filled out from reference TRBV14 and TRBJ2-7, the complete variable domain reads EAGVTQFPSHSVIEKGQTVTLRCDPISGHDNLYWYRRVMGKEIKFLLHFVKESKQDESGMPNNRFLAERTGGTYSTLKVQPAELEDSGVYFCASSQGLAASSYEQYFGPGTRLTVT.

The chain is built from TRBV5-1 and TRBJ1-4; TRBD1 agrees at 10 bases. Trimming took 3 bases from V and 0 from J; bases not matched to a gene: 11. From germline, CDR1 is SGHRS and CDR2 YFSETQ. The CDR3 is 19 residues long. This CDR3 is CASSSPDRGPVATNEKLFF. The DNA for the CDR3 is TGCGCCAGCAGCTCGCCCGACAGGGGGCCCGTTGCAACTAATGAAAAACTGTTTTTT.